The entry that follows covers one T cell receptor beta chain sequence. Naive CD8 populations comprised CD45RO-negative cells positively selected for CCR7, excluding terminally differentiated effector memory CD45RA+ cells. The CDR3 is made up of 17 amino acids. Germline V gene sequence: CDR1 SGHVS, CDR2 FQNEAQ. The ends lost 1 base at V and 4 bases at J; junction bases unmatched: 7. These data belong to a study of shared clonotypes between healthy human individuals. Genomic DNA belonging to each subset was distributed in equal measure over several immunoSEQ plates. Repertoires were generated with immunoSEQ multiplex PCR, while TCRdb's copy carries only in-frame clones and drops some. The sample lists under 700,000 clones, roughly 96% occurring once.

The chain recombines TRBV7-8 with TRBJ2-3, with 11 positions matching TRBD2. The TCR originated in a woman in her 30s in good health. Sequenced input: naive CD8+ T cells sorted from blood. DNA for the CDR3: TGTGCCAGCAGCTTAGGTACTAGCGGGAGAGTCGCAGATACGCAGTATTTT. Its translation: CASSLGTSGRVADTQYF. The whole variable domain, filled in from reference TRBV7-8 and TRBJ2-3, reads GAGVSQSPRYKVAKRGQDVALRCDPISGHVSLFWYQQALGQGPEFLTYFQNEAQLDKSGLPSDRFFAERPEGSVSTLKIQRTQQEDSAVYLCASSLGTSGRVADTQYFGPGTRLTVL.